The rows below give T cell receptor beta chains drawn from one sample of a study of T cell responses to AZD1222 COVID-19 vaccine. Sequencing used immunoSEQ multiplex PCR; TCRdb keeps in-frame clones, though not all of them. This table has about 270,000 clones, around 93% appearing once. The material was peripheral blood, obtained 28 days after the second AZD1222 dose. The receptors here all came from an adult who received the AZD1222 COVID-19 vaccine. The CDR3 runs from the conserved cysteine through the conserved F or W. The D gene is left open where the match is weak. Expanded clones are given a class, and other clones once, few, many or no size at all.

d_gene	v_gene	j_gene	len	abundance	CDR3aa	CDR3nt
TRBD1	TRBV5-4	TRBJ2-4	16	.	CASSPQGGLGKNIQYF	TGTGCCAGCAGCCCACAGGGGGGTCTAGGCAAAAACATTCAGTACTTC
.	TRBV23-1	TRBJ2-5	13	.	CASSQRLGETQYF	TGCGCCAGCAGTCAGCGACTAGGAGAGACCCAGTACTTC
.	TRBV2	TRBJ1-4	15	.	CASSGAISTNEKLFF	TGTGCCAGCAGTGGGGCAATCTCAACTAATGAAAAACTGTTTTTT
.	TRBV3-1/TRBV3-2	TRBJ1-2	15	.	CASSQEYRQSYGYTF	TGTGCCAGCAGCCAAGAGTATCGACAGAGCTATGGCTACACCTTC
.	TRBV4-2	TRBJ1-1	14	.	CASSQARGEAEAFF	TGTGCCAGCAGCCAAGCACGTGGGGAGGCTGAAGCTTTCTTT
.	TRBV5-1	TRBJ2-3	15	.	CASSLEKGFTDTQYF	TGCGCCAGCAGCTTGGAAAAGGGCTTCACAGATACGCAGTATTTT
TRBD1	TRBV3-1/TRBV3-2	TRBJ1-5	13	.	CASSPTGNQPQHF	TGTGCCAGCAGCCCGACAGGGAATCAGCCCCAGCATTTT
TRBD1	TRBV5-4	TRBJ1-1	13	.	CASSFHRDSEAFF	TGTGCCAGCAGCTTTCACCGGGACAGTGAAGCTTTCTTT
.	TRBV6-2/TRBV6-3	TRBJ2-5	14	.	CASSRGGAQETQYF	TGTGCCAGCAGTAGGGGGGGGGCCCAAGAGACCCAGTACTTC
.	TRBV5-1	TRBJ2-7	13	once	CASSRQGEYEQYF	TGCGCCAGCAGTCGGCAGGGAGAATACGAGCAGTACTTC
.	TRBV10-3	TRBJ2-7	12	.	CASSTGSYEQYF	TGTGCCTCGTCGACAGGATCCTACGAGCAGTACTTC
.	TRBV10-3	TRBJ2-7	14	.	CAISETGEIYEQYF	TGTGCCATCAGTGAGACGGGTGAAATCTACGAGCAGTACTTC
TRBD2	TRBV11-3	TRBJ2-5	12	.	CASSTPGGTQYF	TGTGCCAGCAGCACCCCGGGGGGGACCCAGTACTTC
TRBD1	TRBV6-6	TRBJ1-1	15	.	CATASMSGQGVRAFF	TGTGCCACCGCCTCGATGTCGGGACAGGGGGTGAGGGCTTTCTTT
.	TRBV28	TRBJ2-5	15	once	CASSLGLATGETQYF	TGTGCCAGCAGTTTGGGACTGGCAACGGGAGAGACCCAGTACTTC
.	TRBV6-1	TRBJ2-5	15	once	CASSEVGGRYETQYF	TGTGCCAGCAGTGAAGTCGGGGGACGTTACGAGACCCAGTACTTC
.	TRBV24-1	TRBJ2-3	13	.	CATSGGARDTQYF	TGTGCCACCAGTGGGGGGGCGAGAGATACGCAGTATTTT
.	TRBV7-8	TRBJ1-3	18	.	CASSFLGPSSGIGNTIYF	TGTGCCAGCAGCTTTCTCGGCCCTAGCTCTGGAATTGGAAACACCATATATTTT
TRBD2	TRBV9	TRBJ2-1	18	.	CASSVEGQSLIAGYAQFF	TGTGCCAGCAGCGTAGAAGGGCAGAGCCTAATAGCGGGGTACGCGCAGTTCTTC
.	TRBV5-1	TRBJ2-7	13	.	CASSTGNLYEQYF	TGCGCCAGCAGCACAGGGAATCTCTACGAGCAGTACTTC
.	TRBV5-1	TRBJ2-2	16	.	CASSLEGTSNTGELFF	TGCGCCAGCAGCTTGGAAGGGACTTCGAACACCGGGGAGCTGTTTTTT
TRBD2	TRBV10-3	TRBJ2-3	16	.	CAISDRSGSRPDTQYF	TGTGCCATCAGCGACCGTAGCGGGAGCCGCCCAGATACGCAGTATTTT
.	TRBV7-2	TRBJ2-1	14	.	CASSLLRLNNEQFF	TGTGCCAGCAGCTTATTGCGCCTAAACAATGAGCAGTTCTTC
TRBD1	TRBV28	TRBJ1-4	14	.	CASSSTGGGEKLFF	TGTGCCAGCAGTTCGACAGGGGGCGGTGAAAAACTGTTTTTT
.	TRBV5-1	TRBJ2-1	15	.	CASSLDPRGYNEQFF	TGCGCCAGCAGCTTGGATCCCCGGGGGTACAATGAGCAGTTCTTC
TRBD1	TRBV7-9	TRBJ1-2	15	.	CASSLETGGHYGYTF	TGTGCCAGCAGCTTAGAGACAGGGGGGCACTATGGCTACACCTTC
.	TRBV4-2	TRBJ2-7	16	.	CASSQGPGGSTYEQYF	TGTGCCAGCAGCCAAGGCCCCGGCGGGTCAACCTACGAGCAGTACTTC
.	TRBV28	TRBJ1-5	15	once	CASSLERRTSQPQHF	TGTGCCAGCAGTTTAGAACGGAGAACAAGTCAGCCCCAGCATTTT
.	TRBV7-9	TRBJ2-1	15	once	CASSLWARGDNEQFF	TGTGCCAGCAGCTTATGGGCCAGAGGGGACAATGAGCAGTTCTTC
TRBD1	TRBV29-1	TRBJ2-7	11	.	CSAWTGYEQYF	TGCAGCGCCTGGACAGGGTACGAGCAGTACTTC
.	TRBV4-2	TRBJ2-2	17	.	CASSQAVQGGDTGELFF	TGTGCCAGCAGCCAAGCAGTACAGGGAGGGGACACCGGGGAGCTGTTTTTT
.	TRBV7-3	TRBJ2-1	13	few	CASSFDSRDEQFF	TGTGCCAGCAGCTTCGACTCCCGCGATGAGCAGTTCTTC
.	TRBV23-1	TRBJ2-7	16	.	CASSRHRLESSYEQYF	TGCGCCAGCAGCCGCCACAGACTAGAGAGCTCCTACGAGCAGTACTTC
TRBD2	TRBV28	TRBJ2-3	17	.	CASSTSGGRFVTDTQYF	TGTGCCAGCAGCACCTCGGGGGGACGATTTGTCACAGATACGCAGTATTTT
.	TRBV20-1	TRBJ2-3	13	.	CSASGGSTDTQYF	TGCAGTGCTAGTGGTGGGAGTACAGATACGCAGTATTTT
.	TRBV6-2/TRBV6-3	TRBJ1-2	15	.	CASSYSAGEVYGYTF	TGTGCCAGCAGTTACTCAGCAGGGGAGGTGTATGGCTACACCTTC
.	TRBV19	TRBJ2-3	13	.	CASRRDVSDTQYF	TGTGCCAGTAGGAGAGACGTATCGGATACGCAGTATTTT
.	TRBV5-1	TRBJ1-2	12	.	CASSPQTGGYTF	TGCGCCAGCAGCCCTCAGACCGGTGGCTACACCTTC
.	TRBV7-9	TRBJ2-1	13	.	CASSPQAGNEQFF	TGTGCCAGCAGCCCACAGGCGGGCAATGAGCAGTTCTTC
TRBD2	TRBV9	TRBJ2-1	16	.	CASSVRLAASYNEQFF	TGTGCCAGCAGCGTAAGACTAGCGGCCTCCTACAATGAGCAGTTCTTC
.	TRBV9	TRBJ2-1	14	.	CASSPSPSYNEQFF	TGTGCCAGCAGCCCCTCCCCCTCCTACAATGAGCAGTTCTTC
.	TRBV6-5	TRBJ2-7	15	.	CASNTQVTASYEQYF	TGTGCCAGCAATACACAGGTTACAGCGTCCTACGAGCAGTACTTC
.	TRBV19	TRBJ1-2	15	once	CASSMGQGNVRGYTF	TGTGCCAGTAGTATGGGCCAGGGGAACGTTCGTGGCTACACCTTC
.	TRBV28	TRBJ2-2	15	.	CASSLLPSATGELFF	TGTGCCAGCAGTTTATTGCCTAGCGCCACCGGGGAGCTGTTTTTT
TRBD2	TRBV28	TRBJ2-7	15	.	CASSDRLAGQYEQYF	TGTGCCAGCAGTGATCGACTAGCGGGGCAATACGAGCAGTACTTC
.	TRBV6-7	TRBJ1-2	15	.	CASSYPGHPNYGYTF	TGTGCCAGCAGTTACCCAGGACACCCTAACTATGGCTACACCTTC
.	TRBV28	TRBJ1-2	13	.	CASSSAGQSGYTF	TGTGCCAGCAGTTCGGCAGGGCAGAGTGGCTACACCTTC
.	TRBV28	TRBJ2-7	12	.	CASSFDRNEQYF	TGTGCCAGCAGTTTCGACAGGAACGAGCAGTACTTC
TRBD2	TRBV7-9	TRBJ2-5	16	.	CASSLVMKSGSWSQYF	TGTGCCAGCAGCTTAGTTATGAAAAGCGGGAGTTGGTCCCAGTACTTC
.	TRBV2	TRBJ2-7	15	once	CASSVRGRGTYEQYF	TGTGCCAGCAGTGTTCGGGGGAGGGGGACCTACGAGCAGTACTTC
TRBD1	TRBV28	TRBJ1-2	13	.	CASSLIGTEGYTF	TGTGCCAGCAGTTTAATAGGGACAGAGGGCTACACCTTC
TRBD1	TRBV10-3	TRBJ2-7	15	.	CAISEIRQGGNEQYF	TGTGCCATCAGTGAGATAAGACAGGGGGGAAACGAGCAGTACTTC